The source of this T cell receptor (beta chain) is a study of OX40 agonist ivuxolimab in advanced cancers. About the research overall: It was ivuxolimab, an agonistic anti-OX40 (CD134) antibody, that patients were treated with. Dosing consisted of intravenous ivuxolimab at 0.01 to 10 mg/kg every 2 weeks. Patients with hepatocellular carcinoma, melanoma, renal cell or head and neck cancer made up the dose-escalation patients.

Generated by immunoSEQ multiplex PCR, the TCRdb table keeps only in-frame clones and is missing some. The sample gives about 7,800 clones, about two thirds of which show up once; 50% to 65% is in the top ten. Details on this clone: Its antigen is still unknown.

Notes on the study in general: Clonal expansion in partial responders at 0.1-3.0 mg/kg ranked among the lowest.

Specimen: CD4+ or CD8+ T cells sorted from blood, collected in a trial of the OX40 agonist ivuxolimab. The TCR was taken from an adult with an advanced solid tumor such as melanoma, head and neck, liver or kidney cancer.

CDR3 DNA: TGCGCCAGCAGCTTGGGTCTCGGGTTTGAAGGCACCGGGGAGCTGTTTTTT. Amino acids: CASSLGLGFEGTGELFF. The rearrangement joins TRBV5-1 to TRBJ2-2, with D hard to call. Between the trimmed V and J ends, which lost 0 bases and 4 bases, there was a span of 16 bases. CDR1 SGHRS and CDR2 YFSETQ come from the germline V gene. This CDR3 is built from 17 residues.